Shown below are 15 T cell receptor beta chains from a single sample sequenced in a study of T cell repertoires in cytomegalovirus infection. One entry per CDR3 protein, called by TCRdb with MiXCR from the reads. The sample has 150,000 to 200,000 distinct CDR3 sequences, about an eighth seen once. Material: PBMCs. The receptors shown here come from a human donor in good health (CMV status not recorded). Some clones in this sample may be carry-over from other donors' samples.

Many counts were recorded for this clonotype. CDR3 sequence reads: CATRQGGGNIQYF. DNA for the CDR3: TGTGCCACGCGACAGGGTGGGGGGAACATTCAGTACTTC. The chain carries TRBV7-2 and TRBJ2-4; maybe TRBD1 (7 bases). The CDR3 has 13 amino acids. V was shortened by 10 bases and J by 7 bases, with 17 bases between the two germline ends. Per the germline V gene, CDR1 is SGHTA and CDR2 is FQGNSA.

The rearrangement uses TRBV28 and TRBJ2-1; the D is unclear. The CDR3 contains 14 residues. Germline CDR1 MDHEN, CDR2 SYDVKM. V lost 2 bases, J lost 4 bases, and 9 bases lay in between. CDR3 nucleotide sequence: TGTGCCAGCAGTTTAAGTGGGCAGTACAATGAGCAGTTCTTC. As protein: CASSLSGQYNEQFF.

This clonotype was recorded at least ten times. The chain has TRBV7-2 and TRBJ2-7, with 8 bases fitting TRBD1. After removal of 3 bases from V and 9 bases from J, the junction contained 7 bases not matched to a gene. Germline CDR1 and CDR2: SGHTA and FQGNSA. CDR3 length: 13 amino acids. CDR3: CASSFDRGGWQYF. The DNA for the CDR3 is TGTGCCAGCAGCTTTGACAGGGGAGGTTGGCAGTACTTC.

The V call is TRBV4-3, the J call TRBJ2-1, with D hard to call. Trimming removed 2 bases from V and 4 bases from J, with 9 bases in between. The CDR3 loop spans 14 amino acids. Germline V lookup: CDR1 LGHNA, CDR2 YSLEER. CDR3: CASSQRRLYNEQFF. The CDR3 nucleotides read TGCGCCAGCAGCCAACGGAGATTATACAATGAGCAGTTCTTC.

This rearrangement joins TRBV6-1 to TRBJ1-1; D gene ambiguous. The CDR3 consists of 14 residues. Germline loops: CDR1 MNHNS, CDR2 SASEGT. Trimming shortened V by 6 bases and J by 1 base, and 12 bases separated the two germline ends. The CDR3 DNA sequence: TGTGCCAGCAGAAAGGGCGAAGGGAACACTGAAGCTTTCTTT. This codes for CASRKGEGNTEAFF.

This clonotype was found many times. The rearrangement uses TRBV5-1 and TRBJ2-1, with 9 bases fitting TRBD1. J gave up 2 bases and V 3 bases, and 12 bases lay outside the gene matches. Germline-derived CDR1 and CDR2 are SGHRS and YFSETQ. This CDR3 spans 18 amino acids. CDR3 in amino acids: CASSSMYRQGETYNEQFF. In nucleotides, the CDR3 is TGCGCCAGCAGCTCCATGTATAGACAGGGGGAAACCTACAATGAGCAGTTCTTC.

This clonotype was found a few times. The chain recombines TRBV20-1 with TRBJ1-3, with a possible D match to TRBD1 (5 bases). The V end was cut by 2 bases, the J end by 4 bases, with 9 bases between. Germline V gene sequence: CDR1 DFQATT, CDR2 SNEGSKA (reference sequence). This CDR3 region has 13 residues. CDR3 nucleotide sequence: TGCAGTGCTAGATCGGACATCGGAAACACCATATATTTT. This sequence encodes CSARSDIGNTIYF.

The table lists this clonotype with a few counts. J is TRBJ1-2 and V is TRBV6-6; D is unresolved. Germline CDR1 reads MNHNY; CDR2 reads SVGAGI (reference sequence). Trimming left V 0 bases short and J 8 bases short, with 13 bases between. The CDR3 is 14 amino acids. The CDR3: CASSYSGSKGGYTF. CDR3 nucleotides: TGTGCCAGCAGTTACTCGGGGAGCAAAGGAGGCTACACCTTC.

The J gene is TRBJ2-7, the V gene TRBV15, with D possibly TRBD2 on 6 matching bases. Trimming took off 5 bases at V and 3 bases at J, with 14 bases between the two ends. The CDR3 totals 14 residues. Germline V CDR1 and CDR2: LNHNV, YYDKDF (reference sequence). CDR3 loop: CATSPSGEYYEQYF. CDR3 DNA sequence: TGTGCCACCAGCCCCTCGGGGGAATACTACGAGCAGTACTTC.

For the CDR3, the DNA is TGTGCCAGCAGCTTGGCTAGACAGCTGAACACTGAAGCTTTCTTT. This gives the protein CASSLARQLNTEAFF. The rearrangement joins TRBV5-4 to TRBJ1-1; D might be TRBD1 (5 bases). V gave up 0 bases and J gave up 0 bases, with 9 bases separating them. The CDR3 has 15 residues. CDR1 and CDR2 (germline): SGHNT, YYREEE (reference sequence).

By frequency in the sample, this clonotype is large (0.1 to 1%). This chain uses TRBV6-2 or TRBV6-3 with TRBJ2-2; TRBD1 agrees at 7 bases. Germline CDR1 and CDR2: MNHEY and SVGEGT. CDR3 size: 13 residues. V was pared by 11 bases and J by 3 bases, with 6 bases of the junction left unmatched. For the CDR3, the DNA is TGTGCCGTCCATCAGGGGGACACCGGGGAGCTGTTTTTT. The encoded protein is CAVHQGDTGELFF.

This clonotype was seen repeatedly, ten times or more. The chain is built from TRBV7-8 and TRBJ1-5; D gene uncertain. The CDR3 length is 15 residues. Germline CDR1 SGHVS, CDR2 FQNEAQ. Deletions cut 8 bases from V and 0 bases from J, with 14 bases between. In DNA form, the CDR3 reads TGTGCCAGCCTCCCCAGGTCTGATAGCAATCAGCCCCAGCATTTT. Amino acids: CASLPRSDSNQPQHF.

This clonotype was counted at least ten times. The V gene is TRBV10-3, the J gene TRBJ2-1; 8 bases match TRBD1. V dropped 10 bases and J dropped 2; count of bases not matched to a gene: 7. Germline CDR1 ENHRY, CDR2 SYGVKD. This CDR3 spans 14 amino acids. CDR3 bases: TGTGCCACCTTCCCGGACAGGGCCTACAATGAGCAGTTCTTC. Protein sequence: CATFPDRAYNEQFF.

This clonotype was seen many times. The chain uses TRBV28 and TRBJ2-3, with D unclear. Trimming took off 6 bases at V and 6 bases at J, with 10 bases between the two ends. The germline V gene encodes CDR1 MDHEN and CDR2 SYDVKM. The CDR3 length is 12 residues. The CDR3 loop is CASSYSRDTQYF. CDR3 bases: TGTGCCAGCAGCTATTCGAGGGATACGCAGTATTTT.

This clonotype appeared a few times. V usage is TRBV10-3 and J usage is TRBJ2-3, with D possibly matching TRBD1 (5 bases). The V end was cut by 2 bases, the J end by 1 base, with 16 bases between. Per the germline V gene, CDR1 is ENHRY and CDR2 is SYGVKD. This CDR3 is 17 amino acids long. CDR3 sequence reads: CAISETNRPDRTDTQYF. In nucleotides, the CDR3 is TGTGCCATCAGTGAGACCAACAGGCCGGATCGCACAGATACGCAGTATTTT.